This TCR beta chain was observed in a study of identifying expanded T cells in peripheral blood. Germline CDR1 reads MNHNS; CDR2 reads SASEGT. CDR3 length: 13 residues. As regards this clone: At one of its ends the junction is not consistent with the germline gene, which may arise from a read error.

Repertoires were generated with immunoSEQ multiplex PCR, while TCRdb's copy carries only in-frame clones and drops some. The data show 70,000 to 95,000 clones, around nine tenths seen once. Sequences were obtained from blood. This TCR came from a person aged 18-69 years in good health. The rearrangement links TRBV6-1 to TRBJ1-5; D not certain. The CDR3 coding sequence is TGTGCCAGCAGTGAAGTAGGCAAACAGCCCCAGCATTTT. Translation gives CASSEVGKQPQHF.